This passage covers 29 T cell receptor beta chains from one sample sequenced in a study of T-cell memory formation after mild COVID-19. TCRdb passed the 5' RACE reads through MiXCR, listing each CDR3 protein once. Counted here are over 350,000 distinct CDR3 sequences, less than 25% occurring once; the ten biggest clones make up roughly 9.7%. The sequencing input was PBMCs or a T cell subset sorted from them (not recorded which). The receptors stem from an adult woman who had mild COVID-19 (a few samples of this study predate the infection). Cell type and time point are not known.

This sequence joins TRBV6-2 or TRBV6-3 and TRBJ2-1; 8 bases fit TRBD1. Germline-derived CDR1 and CDR2 are MNHEY and SVGEGT. CDR3 size: 15 residues. V gave up 4 bases and J gave up 1 base; unmatched junction bases: 3. The CDR3 DNA follows: TGTGCCAGCAGTTCGTGGACAGGGTCCTACAATGAGCAGTTCTTC. This gives the protein CASSSWTGSYNEQFF.

A few counts support this clonotype. This CDR3 is CASSQDVPRQGLAGGLIGELFF. The DNA for the CDR3 is TGCGCCAGCAGCCAAGATGTTCCCCGGCAAGGGCTAGCGGGAGGGTTGATCGGGGAGCTGTTTTTT. The chain has TRBV4-3 and TRBJ2-2; 12 bases match TRBD2. Germline V gene lookup returns CDR1 LGHNA and CDR2 YSLEER. CDR3 length: 22 amino acids. Trimming at V came to 0 bases and at J to 7 bases, leaving 21 bases not matched to a gene.

V gene TRBV24-1 combines with J gene TRBJ1-1, with no clear D. Trimming removed 1 base from V and 3 bases from J, with 5 bases in between. Germline CDR1 is KGHDR and CDR2 is SFDVKD. The CDR3 loop spans 13 amino acids. As DNA, the CDR3 is TGTGCCACCAGTGATTTAGAGTACACTGAAGCTTTCTTT. Translating gives CATSDLEYTEAFF.

The chain links TRBV18 to TRBJ1-1, with D possibly matching TRBD1 (5 bases). The CDR3 extends over 19 amino acids. Trimming stripped 6 bases from V and 0 bases from J, with 26 bases between. The germline V gene has CDR1 KGHSH and CDR2 LQKENI. For the CDR3, the DNA is TGTGCCAGCTCCCCTGTTCTCACCAGGAAAGGGACCATGAACACTGAAGCTTTCTTT. It translates to CASSPVLTRKGTMNTEAFF.

This clonotype was seen a handful of times. V gene TRBV11-3 combines with J gene TRBJ2-3, with 9 bases fitting TRBD2. The CDR3 extends over 17 amino acids. The germline V gene encodes CDR1 SGHNT and CDR2 YENEEA. V was pared by 1 base and J by 3 bases, with 8 bases of the junction left unmatched. Here the CDR3 DNA reads TGTGCCAGCAGCTTAGGGACAGCGGGGGGAAGAACAGATACGCAGTATTTT. It specifies CASSLGTAGGRTDTQYF.

V and J are TRBV29-1 and TRBJ2-3; D gene uncertain. The germline gives CDR1 SQVTM, CDR2 ANQGSEA. V was cut by 3 bases and J by 0 bases, with 4 bases left in between. This CDR3 comprises 12 residues. The CDR3 DNA follows: TGCAGCGTTGAGGGCAGCACAGATACGCAGTATTTT. Translating gives CSVEGSTDTQYF.

There are a few counts of this clonotype. The chain couples TRBV20-1 to TRBJ2-3; 8 nucleotides align to TRBD1. This CDR3 has 14 residues. The V and J ends lost 5 bases and 4 bases, in that order; junction bases with no gene match: 8. Per the germline V gene, CDR1 is DFQATT and CDR2 is SNEGSKA (reference sequence). The CDR3 region has the DNA TGCAGTGCTGGACAGGGCCTGGTATCAGATACGCAGTATTTT. Amino acids: CSAGQGLVSDTQYF.

This sequence joins TRBV9 and TRBJ2-2; 7 positions agree with TRBD1. CDR3 length equals 19 residues. Losses at the gene ends were 5 bases for V and 4 bases for J; bases not matched to a gene: 20. Germline loops: CDR1 SGDLS, CDR2 YYNGEE. In nucleotides, the CDR3 is TGTGCCAGCAGTCACAGGGGATCTTCAGTCGAGGCACGCACCGGGGAGCTGTTTTTT. Translation: CASSHRGSSVEARTGELFF.

The CDR3 nucleotides read TGTGCCAGTGAGACATCAATCACCGGGGAGCTGTTTTTT. This encodes CASETSITGELFF. This chain uses TRBV19 with TRBJ2-2, with D uncertain. The germline gives CDR1 LNHDA, CDR2 SQIVND (reference sequence). V dropped 8 bases and J dropped 4 bases, with 11 bases sitting between them. This CDR3 has 13 residues.

The J gene is TRBJ2-7, the V gene TRBV3-1; no firm D call. Trimming took off 0 bases at V and 4 bases at J, with 19 bases between the two ends. Germline CDR1 reads LGHDT; CDR2 reads YNNKEL (reference sequence). This CDR3 spans 17 amino acids. The CDR3 reads CASSQEYGVPSGYEQYF. In DNA, the CDR3 is TGTGCCAGCAGCCAAGAGTACGGAGTCCCGAGTGGGTACGAGCAGTACTTC.

The chain links TRBV12-3 or TRBV12-4 to TRBJ1-2; TRBD1 might be the D (5 bases). V lost 4 bases and J 6 bases, leaving 12 bases between the germline ends. This CDR3 spans 13 amino acids. In DNA, the CDR3 is TGTGCCAGCAGTTGGGGGGGGTATGATGGCTACACCTTC. Residues: CASSWGGYDGYTF.

This clonotype was seen only a few times. The chain is built from TRBV7-6 and TRBJ2-1; perhaps D is TRBD1 or TRBD2 (5 bases each). The CDR3 is made up of 17 amino acids. V was trimmed by 5 bases and J by 9 bases, leaving 26 bases between them. Germline V gene lookup returns CDR1 SGHVS and CDR2 FNYEAQ. CDR3 sequence: CASSRHQGPTIDPEQFF. In DNA, the CDR3 is TGTGCCAGCAGCCGACACCAGGGACCCACGATCGATCCTGAGCAGTTCTTC. The full variable domain, rest sourced from reference TRBV7-6 and TRBJ2-1, is GAGVSQSPRYKVTKRGQDVALRCDPISGHVSLYWYRQALGQGPEFLTYFNYEAQQDKSGLPNDRFSAERPEGSISTLTIQRTEQRDSAMYRCASSRHQGPTIDPEQFFGPGTRLTVL.

This clonotype was seen only a few times. This chain uses TRBV7-9 with TRBJ2-5, with D unresolved. Trimming left V 5 bases short and J 5 bases short, with 12 bases between. The CDR3 is 13 residues long. Germline CDR1 reads SEHNR; CDR2 reads FQNEAQ (reference sequence). As DNA, the CDR3 is TGTGCCAGCAGCCCGATGCAGAGGGAGACCCAGTACTTC. Translating gives CASSPMQRETQYF.

V gene TRBV7-2 combines with J gene TRBJ1-6, with D hard to call. Germline V gives CDR1 SGHTA, CDR2 FQGNSA. V was shortened by 5 bases and J by 0 bases, with 8 bases between the two germline ends. This CDR3 is 15 amino acids long. The CDR3 nucleotides are TGTGCCAGCAGCCCGTACAGCTCCTATAATTCACCCCTCCACTTT. It encodes CASSPYSSYNSPLHF.

The chain has TRBV12-3 or TRBV12-4 and TRBJ2-1, with D possibly being TRBD2 (5 bases). This CDR3 spans 17 amino acids. V was clipped by 6 bases and J by 9 bases, with 27 bases between them. The CDR3 protein is CASSPFPRAEGLGEQFF. The DNA for the CDR3 is TGTGCCAGCAGCCCCTTTCCCCGAGCGGAAGGCCTCGGTGAGCAGTTCTTC.

This clonotype was seen a handful of times. The genes are TRBV9 and TRBJ2-2; D call uncertain. Trimming pared 4 bases from V and 6 bases from J, leaving 13 bases between. The CDR3 length is 14 residues. In germline, CDR1 is SGDLS, CDR2 YYNGEE. CDR3 DNA sequence: TGTGCCAGCAGCCCCCCCAGTGGGGCCGGGGAGCTGTTTTTT. Its translation is CASSPPSGAGELFF.

In this sample, this clonotype turned up a few times. The chain uses TRBV20-1 and TRBJ1-5, with D possibly TRBD1 on 5 matching bases. The CDR3 is 15 residues long. Germline V gene lookup returns CDR1 DFQATT and CDR2 SNEGSKA (reference sequence). Trimming took 6 bases from V and 4 from J, leaving 19 bases between them. The DNA for the CDR3 is TGCAGTGCATACGACCAGGGTTTGGGAAATCAGCCCCAGCATTTT. Protein sequence: CSAYDQGLGNQPQHF.

This chain connects TRBV3-1 to TRBJ1-5, with 7 bases aligning to TRBD1. This CDR3 comprises 18 residues. Unmatched junction bases numbered 10, after V lost 1 base and J lost 1 base. CDR1 is LGHDT, CDR2 YNNKEL, per germline (reference sequence). CDR3 nucleotides: TGTGCCAGCAGCCAAGGACAGGGATTTATCGGGAGCAATCAGCCCCAGCATTTT. Amino acids: CASSQGQGFIGSNQPQHF.

This clonotype was counted many times. This chain links TRBV20-1 with TRBJ2-7; 7 nucleotides agree with TRBD1. Per germline, CDR1 DFQATT and CDR2 SNEGSKA (reference sequence). V was clipped by 6 bases and J by 2 bases; unmatched bases: 4. The CDR3 is made up of 12 amino acids. The CDR3 coding sequence is TGCAGTGCCTATACAGGGGCCTACGAGCAGTACTTC. It is translated as CSAYTGAYEQYF.

The rearrangement uses TRBV5-6 and TRBJ2-3; a possible D gene is TRBD2 (6 bases). With 0 bases removed from V and 4 bases from J, the gap between germline ends came to 12 bases. There are 15 residues in the CDR3. Germline V gives CDR1 SGHDT, CDR2 YYEEEE. The CDR3 sequence is CASSLGSGRSDTQYF. The CDR3 DNA reads as TGTGCCAGCAGCTTGGGATCGGGGAGGTCAGATACGCAGTATTTT.

This chain joins TRBV4-1 and TRBJ2-5, with TRBD1 matching 9 bases. The trim removed 0 bases at V and 6 bases at J, leaving 8 bases unmatched. This CDR3 comprises 16 residues. Germline CDR1 and CDR2: MGHRA and YSYEKL. In DNA, the CDR3 is TGCGCCAGCAGCCAAGAAAGGGGACAGGGTTTGAAGACCCAGTACTTC. Translation: CASSQERGQGLKTQYF.

In this sample, this clonotype turned up a few times. The chain couples TRBV6-5 to TRBJ1-5, with TRBD1 as a possible D gene (5 bases). CDR3 length: 15 amino acids. CDR1 is MNHEY, CDR2 SVGAGI, per germline. The germline V and J ends were trimmed by 0 bases and 4 bases, with 10 bases remaining between them. CDR3 sequence reads: CASSYSRQLNQPQHF. The DNA of the CDR3 is TGTGCCAGCAGTTACTCCAGACAGTTGAATCAGCCCCAGCATTTT.

This clonotype was picked up a small number of times. The chain links TRBV27 to TRBJ1-2; maybe TRBD1 (6 bases). CDR3 length equals 16 residues. CDR1 and CDR2 (germline): MNHEY, SMNVEV (reference sequence). V lost 4 bases, J lost 0 bases, and 15 bases lay in between. The CDR3 nucleotides read TGTGCCAGCAGTTCACCCTCCAGGGGTCCTAACTATGGCTACACCTTC. Amino acid sequence: CASSSPSRGPNYGYTF.

The V gene is TRBV7-8, the J gene TRBJ1-2, with unresolved D. Per the germline V gene, CDR1 is SGHVS and CDR2 is FQNEAQ. CDR3 length equals 14 residues. Trimming stripped 0 bases from V and 6 bases from J, with 11 bases between. In DNA form, the CDR3 reads TGTGCCAGCAGCTTAGCGGTGGCAGCCGATGGCTACACCTTC. It encodes CASSLAVAADGYTF.

The chain joins TRBV20-1 to TRBJ2-3, with 10 bases that match TRBD2. The CDR3 has 12 residues. Germline loops: CDR1 DFQATT, CDR2 SNEGSKA (reference sequence). The J segment lost 5 bases and the V segment lost 6 bases, leaving 2 bases of the junction unmatched. The CDR3 loop is CSALAGIDTQYF. CDR3 nucleotides: TGCAGTGCACTAGCGGGAATAGATACGCAGTATTTT.

This clonotype appeared a few times. The rearrangement uses TRBV20-1 and TRBJ2-7; 9 bases are shared with TRBD1. CDR1 is DFQATT, CDR2 SNEGSKA, per germline (reference sequence). Losses at the gene ends were 0 bases for V and 3 bases for J; bases not matched to a gene: 9. This CDR3 has 16 amino acids. The chain's CDR3 is CSARDPSGQGHYEQYF. For the CDR3, the DNA is TGCAGTGCTAGAGATCCCTCCGGACAGGGGCACTACGAGCAGTACTTC.

The chain employs TRBV27 and TRBJ2-3; TRBD2 might be the D (5 bases). Germline V gene sequence: CDR1 MNHEY, CDR2 SMNVEV (reference sequence). Trimming took 7 bases from V and 0 from J, leaving 17 bases between them. This CDR3 has 16 residues. CDR3 sequence reads: CASMLIGGPSTDTQYF. CDR3 nucleotide sequence: TGTGCCAGCATGTTAATTGGAGGCCCTAGCACAGATACGCAGTATTTT.

This clonotype was seen only a few times. CDR3 sequence reads: CSARVRNEQFF. The CDR3 DNA follows: TGCAGTGCTAGAGTAAGGAATGAGCAGTTCTTC. The chain uses TRBV20-1 and TRBJ2-1; no firm D call. CDR1 and CDR2 (germline): DFQATT, SNEGSKA (reference sequence). There are 11 residues in the CDR3. Trimming cost V 1 base and J 7 bases, with 5 bases left between them.

The chain uses TRBV12-3 or TRBV12-4 and TRBJ1-2; 7 nucleotides agree with TRBD1. The CDR3 runs 15 residues. J gave up 0 bases and V 5 bases, and 6 bases lay outside the gene matches. The CDR3 DNA follows: TGTGCCAGCAGTCTCTGGACAGGCCCTAACTATGGCTACACCTTC. This codes for CASSLWTGPNYGYTF.